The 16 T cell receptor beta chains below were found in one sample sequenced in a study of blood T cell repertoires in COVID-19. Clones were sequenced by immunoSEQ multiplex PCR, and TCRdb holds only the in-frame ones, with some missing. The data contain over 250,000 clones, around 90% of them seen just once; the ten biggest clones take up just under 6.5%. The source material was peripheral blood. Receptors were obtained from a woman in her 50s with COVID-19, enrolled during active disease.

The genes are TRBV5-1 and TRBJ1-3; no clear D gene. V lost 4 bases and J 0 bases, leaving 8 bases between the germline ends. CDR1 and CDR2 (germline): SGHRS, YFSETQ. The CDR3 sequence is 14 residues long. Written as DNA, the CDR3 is TGCGCCAGCAGCGTTGAGGGCTCTGGAAACACCATATATTTT. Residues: CASSVEGSGNTIYF.

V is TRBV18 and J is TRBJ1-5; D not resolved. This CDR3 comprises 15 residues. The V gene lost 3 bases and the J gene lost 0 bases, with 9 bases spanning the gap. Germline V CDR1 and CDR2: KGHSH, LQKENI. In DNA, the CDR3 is TGTGCCAGCTCACCTCAGGTAAATAGCAATCAGCCCCAGCATTTT. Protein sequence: CASSPQVNSNQPQHF.

The CDR3 DNA sequence: TGTGCCAGCAGCTTGGCTCTACCTAGACCCGTAGCCAAAAACATTCAGTACTTC. This encodes CASSLALPRPVAKNIQYF. The chain uses TRBV5-6 and TRBJ2-4; D is ambiguous. The ends were cut back, 0 bases at V and 0 bases at J, with 16 bases in the middle. CDR1 is SGHDT and CDR2 is YYEEEE in the germline V gene. The CDR3 covers 18 residues.

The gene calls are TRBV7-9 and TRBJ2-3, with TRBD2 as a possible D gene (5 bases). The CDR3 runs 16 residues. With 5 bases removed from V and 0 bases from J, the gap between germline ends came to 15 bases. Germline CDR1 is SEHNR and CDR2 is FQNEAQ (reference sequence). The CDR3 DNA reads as TGTGCCAGCAGCCTCCGCGGCGGGTCTAGCACAGATACGCAGTATTTT. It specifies CASSLRGGSSTDTQYF.

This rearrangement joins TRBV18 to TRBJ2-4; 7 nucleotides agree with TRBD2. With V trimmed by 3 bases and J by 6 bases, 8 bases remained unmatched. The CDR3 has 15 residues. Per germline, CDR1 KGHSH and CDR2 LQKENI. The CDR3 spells CASSPNAGTINIQYF. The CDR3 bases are TGTGCCAGCTCACCTAACGCCGGGACTATAAACATTCAGTACTTC.

CDR3 sequence reads: CASSGQGRSYEQYF. The CDR3 nucleotides read TGTGCCAGCTCCGGACAGGGGAGGTCCTACGAGCAGTACTTC. This chain links TRBV6-5 with TRBJ2-7, with 9 bases matching TRBD1. CDR3 size: 14 residues. The germline V gene encodes CDR1 MNHEY and CDR2 SVGAGI. J lost 1 base, V lost 8 bases, and 6 bases had no gene match.

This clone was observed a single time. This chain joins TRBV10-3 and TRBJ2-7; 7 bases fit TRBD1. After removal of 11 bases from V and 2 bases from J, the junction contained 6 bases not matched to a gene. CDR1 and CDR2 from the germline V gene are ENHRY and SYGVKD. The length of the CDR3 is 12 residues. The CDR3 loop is CAVAGTAYEQYF. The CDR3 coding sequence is TGTGCCGTCGCCGGGACAGCCTACGAGCAGTACTTC.

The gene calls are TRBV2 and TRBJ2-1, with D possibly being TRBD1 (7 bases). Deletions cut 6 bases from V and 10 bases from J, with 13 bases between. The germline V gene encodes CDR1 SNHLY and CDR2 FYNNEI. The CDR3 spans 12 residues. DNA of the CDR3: TGTGCCAGCAGGGGGGGACAGAGGGAGCAGTTCTTC. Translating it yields CASRGGQREQFF.

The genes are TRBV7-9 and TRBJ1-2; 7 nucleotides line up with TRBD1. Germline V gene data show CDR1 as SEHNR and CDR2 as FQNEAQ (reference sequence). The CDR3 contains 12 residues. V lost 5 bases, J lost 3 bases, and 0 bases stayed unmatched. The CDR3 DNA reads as TGTGCCAGCAGCGACAGGGACTATGGCTACACCTTC. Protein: CASSDRDYGYTF.

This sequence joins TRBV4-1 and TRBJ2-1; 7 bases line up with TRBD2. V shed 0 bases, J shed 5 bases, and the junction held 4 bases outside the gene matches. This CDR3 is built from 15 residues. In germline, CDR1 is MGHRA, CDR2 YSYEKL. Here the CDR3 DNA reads TGCGCCAGCAGCCAAGAGACGGGACTACACAATGAGCAGTTCTTC. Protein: CASSQETGLHNEQFF.

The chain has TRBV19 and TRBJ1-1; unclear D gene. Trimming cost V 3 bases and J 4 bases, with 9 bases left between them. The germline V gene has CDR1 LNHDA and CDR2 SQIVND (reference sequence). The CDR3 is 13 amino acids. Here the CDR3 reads CASSITRSTEAFF. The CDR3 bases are TGTGCCAGTAGTATTACTCGATCCACTGAAGCTTTCTTT. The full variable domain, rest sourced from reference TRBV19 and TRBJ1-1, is DGGITQSPKYLFRKEGQNVTLSCEQNLNHDAMYWYRQDPGQGLRLIYYSQIVNDFQKGDIAEGYSVSREKKESFPLTVTSAQKNPTAFYLCASSITRSTEAFFGQGTRLTVV.

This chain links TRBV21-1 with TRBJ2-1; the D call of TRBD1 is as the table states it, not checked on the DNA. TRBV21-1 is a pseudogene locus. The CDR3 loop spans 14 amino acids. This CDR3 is CASRKTGPTGPPFF. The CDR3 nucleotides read TGTGCCAGCAGGAAAACGGGCCCGACAGGCCCCCCGTTCTTC.

DNA of the CDR3: TGTGCCAGCAGCTTGGCTCGGCTAGCGGGATCTAGCACAGATACGCAGTATTTT. Its protein product is CASSLARLAGSSTDTQYF. The rearrangement joins TRBV5-4 to TRBJ2-3; 9 positions agree with TRBD2. The length of the CDR3 is 18 residues. Germline V CDR1 and CDR2: SGHNT, YYREEE (reference sequence). Trimming took 0 bases from V and 0 from J; bases not matched to a gene: 8.

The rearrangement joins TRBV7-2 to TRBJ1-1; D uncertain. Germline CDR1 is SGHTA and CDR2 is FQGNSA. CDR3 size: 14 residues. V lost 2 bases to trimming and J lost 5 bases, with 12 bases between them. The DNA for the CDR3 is TGTGCCAGCAGCTTATTGCCTTCGCAGACTGAAGCTTTCTTT. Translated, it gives CASSLLPSQTEAFF.

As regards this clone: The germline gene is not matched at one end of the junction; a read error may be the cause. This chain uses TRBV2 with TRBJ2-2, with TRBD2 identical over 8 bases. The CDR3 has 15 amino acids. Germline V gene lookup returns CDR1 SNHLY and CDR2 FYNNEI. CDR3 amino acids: CASSKAGANTGELFF. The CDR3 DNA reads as TGTGCCAGCAGTAAAGCGGGAGCTAACACCGGGGAGCTGTTTTTT.

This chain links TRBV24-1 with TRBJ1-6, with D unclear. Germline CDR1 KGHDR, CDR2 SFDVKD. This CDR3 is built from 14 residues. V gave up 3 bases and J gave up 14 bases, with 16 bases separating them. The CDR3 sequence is CATSDPRHPSALHF. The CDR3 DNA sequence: TGTGCCACCAGTGATCCCCGACACCCCTCAGCCCTCCACTTT.